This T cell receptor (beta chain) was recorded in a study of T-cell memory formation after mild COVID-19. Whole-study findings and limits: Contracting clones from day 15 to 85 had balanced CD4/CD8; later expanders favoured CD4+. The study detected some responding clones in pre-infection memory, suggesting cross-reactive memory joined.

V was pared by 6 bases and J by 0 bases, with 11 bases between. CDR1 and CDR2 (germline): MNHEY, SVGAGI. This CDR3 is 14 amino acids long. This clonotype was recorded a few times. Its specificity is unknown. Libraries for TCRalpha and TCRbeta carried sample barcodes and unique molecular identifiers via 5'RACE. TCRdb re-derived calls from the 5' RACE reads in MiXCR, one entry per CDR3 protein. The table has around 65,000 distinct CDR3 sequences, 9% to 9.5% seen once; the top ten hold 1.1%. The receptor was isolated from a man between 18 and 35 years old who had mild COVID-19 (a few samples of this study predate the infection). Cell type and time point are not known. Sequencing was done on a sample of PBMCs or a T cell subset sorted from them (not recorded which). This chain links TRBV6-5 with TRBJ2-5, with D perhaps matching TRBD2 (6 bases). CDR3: CASSRRDDQETQYF. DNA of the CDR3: TGTGCCAGCAGCCGGCGGGACGACCAAGAGACCCAGTACTTC.